The 21 T cell receptor beta chains reported below all come from one sample, sequenced in a study of Graves' ophthalmopathy and Graves' hyperthyroidism. TCR beta CDR3 regions were amplified from RNA transcripts. HTBI-primed first-round RT-PCR preceded second-round multiplex PCR. TCRdb re-called the multiplex PCR reads through MiXCR, storing one row per CDR3 protein. The table shows around 1,200,000 distinct CDR3 sequences, with 35% to 40% occurring only once. Sequencing input: peripheral blood or thyroid tissue (not recorded which). Receptors originate from an adult man with Graves' hyperthyroidism.

There are many counts of this clonotype. The chain uses TRBV11-1 and TRBJ1-1; possibly TRBD1 for D (5 bases). Germline V gene data show CDR1 as SGHAT and CDR2 as FQDESV (reference sequence). CDR3 size: 12 residues. The V end was cut by 6 bases, the J end by 4 bases, with 9 bases between. CDR3 DNA: TGTGCCAGCAGGGGGCGGGGCACTGAAGCTTTCTTT. Translated: CASRGRGTEAFF.

This clonotype was recorded many times. CDR3 sequence reads: CSSRGTSQGEAYF. Written as DNA, the CDR3 is TGCAGTTCCCGAGGGACTAGCCAAGGGGAGGCGTACTTC. This sequence joins TRBV20-1 and TRBJ2-7, with 9 bases aligning to TRBD2. With V trimmed by 8 bases and J by 12 bases, 17 bases remained unmatched. Germline lookup yields CDR1 DFQATT and CDR2 SNEGSKA (reference sequence). The CDR3 runs to 13 residues.

Many counts were recorded for this clonotype. This chain connects TRBV13 to TRBJ1-4; D unresolved. The V end lost 5 bases, the J end lost 0 bases, and 7 bases lay between the germline ends. CDR1 is PRHDT and CDR2 is FYEKMQ in the germline V gene (reference sequence). The CDR3 is made up of 14 amino acids. The CDR3 loop is CASSPVSTNEKLFF. CDR3 bases: TGTGCCAGCAGCCCGGTGTCAACTAATGAAAAACTGTTTTTT. Filled out from reference TRBV13 and TRBJ1-4, the complete variable domain reads AAGVIQSPRHLIKEKRETATLKCYPIPRHDTVYWYQQGPGQDPQFLISFYEKMQSDKGSIPDRFSAQQFSDYHSELNMSSLELGDSALYFCASSPVSTNEKLFFGSGTQLSVL.

J is TRBJ1-2 and V is TRBV7-2, with D perhaps matching TRBD1 (6 bases). The CDR3 contains 13 residues. Germline-derived CDR1 and CDR2 are SGHTA and FQGNSA. Trimming shortened V by 7 bases and J by 3 bases, and 12 bases separated the two germline ends. The CDR3 loop is CASTWGAYYGYTF. Written as DNA, the CDR3 is TGTGCCAGCACTTGGGGGGCGTACTATGGCTACACCTTC. Complete variable domain (other parts from reference TRBV7-2 and TRBJ1-2): GAGVSQSPSNKVTEKGKDVELRCDPISGHTALYWYRQSLGQGLEFLIYFQGNSAPDKSGLPSDRFSAERTGGSVSTLTIQRTQQEDSAVYLCASTWGAYYGYTFGSGTRLTVV.

The sample holds many counts of this clonotype. V gene TRBV20-1 combines with J gene TRBJ2-2, with TRBD1 as a possible D gene (5 bases). This CDR3 contains 15 residues. CDR1 is DFQATT, CDR2 SNEGSKA, per germline (reference sequence). The V gene lost 5 bases and the J gene lost 3 bases, with 16 bases spanning the gap. CDR3 nucleotides: TGCAGTGCTCGATCCTATGGGGCGGACACCGGGGAGCTGTTTTTT. Its protein is CSARSYGADTGELFF.

The rearrangement joins TRBV6-5 to TRBJ1-3, with 12 bases that match TRBD1. J gave up 3 bases and V 6 bases, and 3 bases lay outside the gene matches. CDR1 MNHEY and CDR2 SVGAGI come from the germline V gene. CDR3 length: 15 residues. Here the CDR3 DNA reads TGTGCCAGCAGGGGACAGGGGGCTGATGGAAACACCATATATTTT. It yields the protein CASRGQGADGNTIYF.

This clonotype has a count of ten or more. At one end the junction does not follow the germline gene, possibly because of a read error. The rearrangement joins TRBV5-1 to TRBJ1-5; D might be TRBD1 (5 bases). Germline CDR1 is SGHRS and CDR2 is YFSETQ. The CDR3 totals 14 residues. CDR3 sequence: CASSPGYSNQPQHF. CDR3 DNA sequence: TGTGCCAGCAGCCCAGGGTATAGCAATCAGCCCCAGCATTTT. The variable domain in full, completed from reference TRBV5-1 and TRBJ1-5, reads KAGVTQTPRYLIKTRGQQVTLSCSPISGHRSVSWYQQTPGQGLQFLFEYFSETQRNKGNFPGRFSGRQFSNSRSEMNVSTLELGDSALYLCASSPGYSNQPQHFGDGTRLSIL.

V usage is TRBV29-1 and J usage is TRBJ2-5, with D hard to call. In germline, CDR1 is SQVTM, CDR2 ANQGSEA. The CDR3 is 12 residues long. V lost 1 base, J lost 5 bases, and 8 bases lay in between. The CDR3 here is CSVEAAMETQYF. The DNA of the CDR3 is TGCAGCGTTGAAGCGGCCATGGAGACCCAGTACTTC.

Concerning this clonotype: One junction end disagrees with the germline gene, perhaps due to a read error. The chain couples TRBV19 to TRBJ2-7, with D possibly matching TRBD1 (5 bases). CDR1 and CDR2 from the germline V gene are LNHDA and SQIVND (reference sequence). This CDR3 has 15 amino acids. CDR3 in amino acids: CTSSKRQQFSYEQYF. The CDR3 bases are TGTACCAGTAGTAAACGACAGCAGTTCTCCTACGAGCAGTACTTC.

This clonotype has a count of ten or more. The chain joins TRBV29-1 to TRBJ1-6; D call uncertain. Looked up from germline, CDR1 is SQVTM and CDR2 is ANQGSEA. The CDR3 has 13 amino acids. The V gene lost 5 bases and the J gene lost 0 bases, with 5 bases spanning the gap. The DNA of the CDR3 is TGCAGCGTTCAAGGCTCCTATAATTCACCCCTCCACTTT. This codes for CSVQGSYNSPLHF.

About this clonotype: A much larger clone lies a single base off, so this may be a read error. The rearrangement uses TRBV7-9 and TRBJ2-7; 8 positions agree with TRBD2. The germline V gene has CDR1 SEHNR and CDR2 FQNEAQ (reference sequence). The CDR3 is 13 amino acids. The CDR3 DNA follows: TGTGCCAGCAACTTAGCGGGGAGCTACGAGCAGTACTTC. It specifies CASNLAGSYEQYF.

This sequence joins TRBV19 and TRBJ2-7; no definite D call. This CDR3 comprises 14 residues. Between the trimmed V and J ends, which lost 3 bases and 3 bases, there was a span of 12 bases. Germline V gene data show CDR1 as LNHDA and CDR2 as SQIVND (reference sequence). The CDR3 nucleotides are TGTGCCAGTAGTATTAGTACCCTCGTCTACGAGCAGTACTTC. Translating gives CASSISTLVYEQYF.

The table lists this clonotype with many counts. V and J are TRBV2 and TRBJ2-7; 8 bases fit TRBD1. The CDR3 runs 15 residues. With V trimmed by 8 bases and J by 0 bases, 9 bases remained unmatched. CDR1 and CDR2 from the germline V gene are SNHLY and FYNNEI. CDR3 sequence reads: CASLDRGMSSYEQYF. CDR3 nucleotides: TGTGCCAGCCTTGACAGGGGAATGAGCTCCTACGAGCAGTACTTC.

This chain joins TRBV20-1 and TRBJ2-7, with TRBD1 matching over 7 bases. V gave up 4 bases and J gave up 12 bases; unmatched junction bases: 15. The CDR3 totals 13 residues. CDR1 and CDR2 (germline): DFQATT, SNEGSKA (reference sequence). Here the CDR3 DNA reads TGCAGTGCTATCCGAAACCCCCAGGACAGGTTGTACTTC. It is translated as CSAIRNPQDRLYF.

This chain joins TRBV7-9 and TRBJ2-7; TRBD2 might be the D (6 bases). V lost 5 bases and J 2 bases, leaving 19 bases between the germline ends. The V gene's germline CDR1 is SEHNR and CDR2 FQNEAQ (reference sequence). The CDR3 totals 16 residues. The DNA of the CDR3 is TGTGCCAGCAGCGGAATTAGCGGAGGCAGTACCTACGAGCAGTACTTC. Translated, it gives CASSGISGGSTYEQYF.

This clonotype was recorded at least ten times. This chain links TRBV4-3 with TRBJ1-1; D is ambiguous. The CDR3 has 15 residues. Germline-derived CDR1 and CDR2 are LGHNA and YSLEER. Trimming took off 1 base at V and 2 bases at J, with 11 bases between the two ends. CDR3 DNA sequence: TGCGCCAGCAGCCAAGGACGGAGCCTAAACACTGAAGCTTTCTTT. Encoded protein: CASSQGRSLNTEAFF.

This clonotype was counted ten times or more. The V gene is TRBV4-1, the J gene TRBJ1-5; the D gene is possibly TRBD1 (6 bases). Trimming shortened V by 3 bases and J by 3 bases, and 12 bases separated the two germline ends. Germline values: CDR1 MGHRA, CDR2 YSYEKL. The CDR3 consists of 15 residues. The CDR3 protein is CASSQGGQNNQPQHF. The CDR3, as DNA: TGCGCCAGCAGCCAGGGAGGACAGAACAATCAGCCCCAGCATTTT.

This clonotype was counted at least ten times. The V gene is TRBV7-9, the J gene TRBJ1-2; no clear D. Trimming removed 3 bases from V and 2 bases from J, with 13 bases in between. CDR3 size: 15 residues. Germline CDR1 is SEHNR and CDR2 is FQNEAQ (reference sequence). CDR3 region: CASSFPNPKNYGYTF. CDR3 nucleotide sequence: TGTGCCAGCAGCTTCCCCAATCCCAAGAACTATGGCTACACCTTC.

This chain links TRBV29-1 with TRBJ2-2; D might be TRBD2 (6 bases). Germline CDR1 is SQVTM and CDR2 is ANQGSEA. Trimming took 5 bases from V and 5 from J, leaving 12 bases between them. This CDR3 is 13 amino acids long. Here the CDR3 reads CSVIDGGTGELFF. In DNA form, the CDR3 reads TGCAGCGTTATCGACGGGGGAACCGGGGAGCTGTTTTTT.

The chain employs TRBV5-1 and TRBJ1-2, with 7 positions matching TRBD1. Germline loops: CDR1 SGHRS, CDR2 YFSETQ. This CDR3 spans 14 amino acids. Trimming at V came to 0 bases and at J to 8 bases, leaving 7 bases not matched to a gene. The CDR3 loop reads CASSLEGGLEGYTF. CDR3 nucleotides: TGCGCCAGCAGCTTGGAAGGGGGCCTTGAAGGCTACACCTTC.

This clonotype was counted once. A read error may be the cause here, since a much bigger clone is one base away. This chain connects TRBV5-1 to TRBJ2-5, with 8 bases aligning to TRBD1. V gave up 4 bases and J gave up 5 bases; unmatched junction bases: 16. The CDR3 sequence is 17 residues long. Germline CDR1 and CDR2: SGHRS and YFSETQ. The CDR3 spells CASSHPDRDDVDETQYF. DNA of the CDR3: TGCGCCAGCAGCCACCCGGACAGGGACGACGTGGATGAGACCCAGTACTTC.